Below, one T cell receptor (beta chain) is given with its context. Clones were read by immunoSEQ multiplex PCR, and TCRdb kept only the in-frame ones, dropping some. Among about 1.1 million clones, 70% to 80% were seen once, and the ten largest hold about 0.89%. The CDR3 runs 18 residues. CDR1 is LGHNA and CDR2 is YSLEER in the germline V gene. Trimming cost V 0 bases and J 6 bases; bases outside gene matches: 13. This sample is part of a study of shared clonotypes between healthy human individuals. This clonotype was sampled from a young man in good health. Some clones in this sample may be carry-over from other donors' samples. The sample comprised memory CD4+ T cells from PBMCs. Specified subset: CD45RA-negative fraction. The rearrangement joins TRBV4-3 to TRBJ2-1; TRBD2 agrees at 8 bases. The CDR3 DNA sequence: TGCGCCAGCAGCCAAGATCCCGCGGGGCTAGCGGGCGCCAATGAGCAGTTCTTC. Translating gives CASSQDPAGLAGANEQFF.